The 24 T cell receptor beta chains reported below all come from one sample, sequenced in a study of PD-L1 blockade in urothelial cancer (TCRdb year 2017). Taken with the paper, the label for time point translates to: pretreatment peripheral blood. Receptor libraries were prepared by the immunoSEQ multiplex PCR assay. In its TCRdb copy, this immuneACCESS table keeps in-frame sequences only and misses some clones. Where compared with another copy, unresolved V genes explain less than half of these, and the others have no known cause. Across this sample there are tens of thousands of clones, with 85% to 90% seen only once. The biggest ten clones account for 1.5% to 2% of the sample. The specimen was PBMCs, collected around atezolizumab (anti-PD-L1) treatment. The receptors derive from a man aged 55 to 70 with urothelial cancer.

The chain employs TRBV7-2 and TRBJ1-1; TRBD1 might be the D (5 bases). V dropped 2 bases and J dropped 8 bases, with 12 bases sitting between them. The CDR3 is made up of 13 amino acids. Germline CDR1 SGHTA, CDR2 FQGNSA. The DNA of the CDR3 is TGTGCCAGCAGCTTATCCCCGGGACTCGAAGCTTTCTTT. The encoded protein is CASSLSPGLEAFF.

CDR3: CACERTRNTEAFF. CDR3 bases: TGTGCCTGTGAGAGGACACGGAACACTGAAGCTTTCTTT. The chain couples TRBV30 to TRBJ1-1, with D possibly TRBD1 on 5 matching bases. Germline loops: CDR1 GTSNPN, CDR2 SVGIG (reference sequence). The V gene lost 6 bases and the J gene lost 1 base, with 12 bases spanning the gap. CDR3 length equals 13 residues.

The rearrangement links TRBV5-4 to TRBJ2-7; D perhaps matches TRBD2 (7 bases). Per the germline V gene, CDR1 is SGHNT and CDR2 is YYREEE (reference sequence). This CDR3 spans 18 amino acids. V was cut by 0 bases and J by 6 bases, with 25 bases left in between. CDR3 protein: CASSLAGGARTTYCEQYF. CDR3 nucleotides: TGTGCCAGCAGCTTGGCTGGGGGGGCAAGGACTACCTATTGCGAGCAGTACTTC.

The chain uses TRBV29-1 and TRBJ2-1; D is perhaps TRBD2 (6 bases). The CDR3 consists of 15 residues. Trimming removed 5 bases from V and 0 bases from J, with 14 bases in between. Germline V lookup: CDR1 SQVTM, CDR2 ANQGSEA. The CDR3 sequence: CSVLAGPTSYNEQFF. The CDR3 nucleotides are TGCAGCGTTTTGGCGGGACCGACCTCCTACAATGAGCAGTTCTTC.

The chain links TRBV7-2 to TRBJ1-2, with TRBD1 identical over 11 bases. The germline V gene encodes CDR1 SGHTA and CDR2 FQGNSA. The CDR3 sequence is 15 residues long. J was trimmed by 8 bases and V by 1 base; bases with no gene match: 6. DNA of the CDR3: TGTGCCAGCAGCTTAGTGTCGGGACAGGGGGTAGGCTACACCTTC. Encoded protein: CASSLVSGQGVGYTF.

The V gene is TRBV5-6, the J gene TRBJ2-6; D is perhaps TRBD2 (5 bases). The CDR3 covers 15 residues. Germline CDR1 is SGHDT and CDR2 is YYEEEE. The V end lost 5 bases, the J end lost 4 bases, and 13 bases lay between the germline ends. CDR3 coding DNA: TGTGCCAGCAGTAGATCCGGGGTCGGGGCCAACGTCCTGACTTTC. It is translated as CASSRSGVGANVLTF.

This chain joins TRBV5-1 and TRBJ2-3, with 8 bases lining up with TRBD2. V dropped 0 bases and J dropped 1; count of bases not matched to a gene: 1. The CDR3 has 15 residues. Per germline, CDR1 SGHRS and CDR2 YFSETQ. The CDR3 here is CASSLGAGGTDTQYF. In DNA form, the CDR3 reads TGCGCCAGCAGCTTGGGAGCGGGAGGCACAGATACGCAGTATTTT.

This clone was seen more than once but under ten times. The chain joins TRBV9 to TRBJ2-1; D perhaps matches TRBD2 (6 bases). Germline CDR1 SGDLS, CDR2 YYNGEE. The CDR3 consists of 15 residues. V was clipped by 1 base and J by 5 bases, with 13 bases between them. This chain's CDR3 is CASSVRGYRDNEQFF. The CDR3 nucleotides are TGTGCCAGCAGCGTACGGGGGTATCGTGACAATGAGCAGTTCTTC.

This clone is a singleton in its sample. The chain links TRBV30 to TRBJ1-4, with D possibly being TRBD1 (6 bases). The CDR3 totals 14 residues. Germline loops: CDR1 GTSNPN, CDR2 SVGIG (reference sequence). The germline V and J ends were trimmed by 5 bases and 6 bases, with 16 bases remaining between them. Here the CDR3 reads CAWLLPGQHEKLFF. The CDR3 DNA reads as TGTGCCTGGCTTCTTCCCGGACAGCATGAAAAACTGTTTTTT.

J is TRBJ1-2 and V is TRBV19; 7 bases map to TRBD1. This CDR3 region has 14 residues. Germline CDR1 and CDR2: LNHDA and SQIVND (reference sequence). V was pared by 2 bases and J by 3 bases, with 3 bases of the junction left unmatched. CDR3 nucleotides: TGTGCCAGTAGTATACGCAGGGGGGACTATGGCTACACCTTC. Translated, it gives CASSIRRGDYGYTF.

The CDR3, as DNA: TGTGCCAGTAGTAAAAGGGGCTCCTACGAGCAGTACTTC. This sequence encodes CASSKRGSYEQYF. The chain is built from TRBV19 and TRBJ2-7, with a possible D match to TRBD1 (5 bases). The V gene's germline CDR1 is LNHDA and CDR2 SQIVND (reference sequence). The CDR3 extends over 13 amino acids. The ends were cut back, 4 bases at V and 0 bases at J, with 7 bases in the middle.

The rearrangement uses TRBV6-1 and TRBJ1-1; D is ambiguous. The germline V and J ends were trimmed by 9 bases and 0 bases, with 8 bases remaining between them. This CDR3 comprises 12 residues. CDR1 MNHNS and CDR2 SASEGT come from the germline V gene. CDR3 nucleotide sequence: TGTGCCAGTTTTCTGTTGAACACTGAAGCTTTCTTT. This translates into CASFLLNTEAFF.

The chain combines TRBV27 with TRBJ2-1; the match to TRBD2 covers 11 bases. With 0 bases clipped from V and 9 bases from J, the junction kept 7 bases outside the gene matches. Germline assignment: CDR1 MNHEY and CDR2 SMNVEV (reference sequence). The CDR3 is 16 residues long. CDR3 nucleotides: TGTGCCAGCAGTTTATCGGAACTAGCGGGAGTCGGTGAGCAGTTCTTC. It encodes CASSLSELAGVGEQFF.

J is TRBJ2-5 and V is TRBV7-2; the D gene is possibly TRBD2 (6 bases). Germline CDR1 reads SGHTA; CDR2 reads FQGNSA. V gave up 2 bases and J gave up 5 bases, with 12 bases separating them. The CDR3 covers 14 residues. The CDR3 nucleotides read TGTGCCAGCAGCTTACTGCGGGGTGGCGAGACCCAGTACTTC. This sequence encodes CASSLLRGGETQYF.

This chain uses TRBV7-2 with TRBJ2-3, with D perhaps TRBD2 (6 bases). Trimming took 0 bases from V and 2 from J, leaving 9 bases between them. CDR1 is SGHTA, CDR2 FQGNSA, per germline. The CDR3 spans 15 residues. Here the CDR3 reads CASSLATSSTDTQYF. The DNA of the CDR3 is TGTGCCAGCAGCTTAGCGACTAGTTCCACAGATACGCAGTATTTT.

As regards this clone: Additional DNA sequences in this sample encode the identical CDR3. The rearrangement links TRBV7-2 to TRBJ2-3, with 9 nucleotides matching TRBD2. CDR3 length: 16 residues. The V and J ends lost 1 base and 0 bases, in that order; junction bases with no gene match: 2. Per germline, CDR1 SGHTA and CDR2 FQGNSA. CDR3 loop: CASSLGLAGSTDTQYF. Written as DNA, the CDR3 is TGTGCCAGCAGCTTAGGGCTAGCGGGGAGCACAGATACGCAGTATTTT.

The genes are TRBV7-2 and TRBJ2-5; D may be TRBD2 (6 bases). Looked up from germline, CDR1 is SGHTA and CDR2 is FQGNSA. This CDR3 region has 15 residues. Trimming left V 5 bases short and J 4 bases short, with 17 bases between. Here the CDR3 reads CASSQRGLSGETQYF. The CDR3 DNA is TGTGCCAGCAGCCAACGAGGACTAAGTGGAGAGACCCAGTACTTC.

V gene TRBV14 combines with J gene TRBJ2-3, with D hard to call. There are 12 residues in the CDR3. CDR1 and CDR2 from the germline V gene are SGHDN and FVKESK. With 6 bases removed from V and 6 bases from J, the gap between germline ends came to 10 bases. CDR3 protein: CASSPFVDTQYF. The CDR3 nucleotides read TGTGCCAGCAGTCCCTTTGTGGATACGCAGTATTTT. The full variable domain, with the rest looked up from reference TRBV14 and TRBJ2-3, is EAGVTQFPSHSVIEKGQTVTLRCDPISGHDNLYWYRRVMGKEIKFLLHFVKESKQDESGMPNNRFLAERTGGTYSTLKVQPAELEDSGVYFCASSPFVDTQYFGPGTRLTVL.

This chain links TRBV30 with TRBJ2-1; possibly TRBD2 for D (5 bases). Trimming shortened V by 3 bases and J by 4 bases, and 10 bases separated the two germline ends. Germline CDR1 reads GTSNPN; CDR2 reads SVGIG (reference sequence). The CDR3 has 13 amino acids. CDR3 nucleotides: TGTGCCTGGAGGGAGGACGTTTACAATGAGCAGTTCTTC. Its translation: CAWREDVYNEQFF.

The rearrangement joins TRBV4-3 to TRBJ2-7; a possible D gene is TRBD2 (5 bases). The CDR3 has 15 residues. In germline, CDR1 is LGHNA, CDR2 YSLEER. V dropped 4 bases and J dropped 5 bases, with 18 bases sitting between them. The CDR3 DNA sequence: TGCGCCAGCAGCCCTAGCTCCGTTCCCCCCAACGAGCAGTACTTC. Translation gives CASSPSSVPPNEQYF.

The chain combines TRBV7-3 with TRBJ1-1, with D unresolved. The length of the CDR3 is 14 residues. The germline CDR1 and CDR2 sequences are SGHTA and FQGTGA. Trimming shortened V by 0 bases and J by 2 bases, and 7 bases separated the two germline ends. This chain's CDR3 is CASSLTTVNTEAFF. The CDR3 DNA follows: TGTGCCAGCAGCTTAACAACAGTCAACACTGAAGCTTTCTTT.

The CDR3 DNA sequence: TGTGCCAGCAGCTCCCTGGGACAGCATAGCAATCAGCCCCAGCATTTT. Translating gives CASSSLGQHSNQPQHF. The chain is built from TRBV5-8 and TRBJ1-5; 7 positions match TRBD1. The trim removed 3 bases at V and 0 bases at J, leaving 6 bases unmatched. This CDR3 has 16 residues. Germline-derived CDR1 and CDR2 are SGHTS and YDEGEE.

V is TRBV11-2 and J is TRBJ1-1, with D unclear. Germline loops: CDR1 SGHAT, CDR2 FQNNGV. The CDR3 loop spans 16 amino acids. Trimming stripped 2 bases from V and 1 base from J, with 14 bases between. CDR3 sequence (DNA): TGTGCCAGCAGCTTACAAAAAGGCGGCAAGAACACTGAAGCTTTCTTT. This encodes CASSLQKGGKNTEAFF.

The gene calls are TRBV7-3 and TRBJ2-3, with TRBD2 matching over 10 bases. V trimming: 1 base; J trimming: 2 bases; junction bases outside the gene matches: 3. The CDR3 is 16 amino acids. Per germline, CDR1 SGHTA and CDR2 FQGTGA. In nucleotides, the CDR3 is TGTGCCAGCAGCTTAAACCTAGCGGGGGCCACAGATACGCAGTATTTT. Translated: CASSLNLAGATDTQYF.